The 24 T cell receptor beta chains listed next were all sequenced from one sample in a study of T-cell memory formation after mild COVID-19. Via MiXCR, TCRdb re-called the 5' RACE reads, giving one row per CDR3 protein. The table lists 110,000 or so distinct CDR3 sequences, roughly a sixth of them singletons. Specimen: PBMCs or a T cell subset sorted from them (not recorded which). The receptors come from a man aged 18 to 29 who had mild COVID-19 (a few samples of this study predate the infection). Cell type and time point are not known.

The gene calls are TRBV9 and TRBJ2-1; D gene unclear. The germline V gene encodes CDR1 SGDLS and CDR2 YYNGEE. Deletions cut 3 bases from V and 0 bases from J, with 13 bases between. There are 16 residues in the CDR3. The CDR3 sequence: CASSAQLLSSYNEQFF. The DNA of the CDR3 is TGTGCCAGCAGCGCCCAACTACTTAGCTCCTACAATGAGCAGTTCTTC.

The chain has TRBV20-1 and TRBJ1-2; D is unresolved. This CDR3 contains 16 residues. Germline CDR1 DFQATT, CDR2 SNEGSKA (reference sequence). The V and J ends lost 3 bases and 0 bases respectively, with 17 bases between them. CDR3 bases: TGCAGTGCTAGCGGAGGCTGGGCCCCAGCTAACTATGGCTACACCTTC. This sequence encodes CSASGGWAPANYGYTF.

The V call is TRBV7-2, the J call TRBJ1-6; no firm D call. Germline CDR1 is SGHTA and CDR2 is FQGNSA. With 4 bases removed from V and 4 bases from J, the gap between germline ends came to 11 bases. The CDR3 is 15 amino acids. This CDR3 is CASSSRQAYNSPLHF. As DNA, the CDR3 is TGTGCCAGCAGCTCGAGACAAGCGTATAATTCACCCCTCCACTTT.

J is TRBJ2-6 and V is TRBV6-1; D not certain. The CDR3 totals 13 residues. Germline V gene sequence: CDR1 MNHNS, CDR2 SASEGT. V gave up 7 bases and J gave up 3 bases, with 7 bases separating them. The CDR3 here is CASILYGANVLTF. CDR3 DNA: TGTGCCAGCATTCTGTATGGGGCCAACGTCCTGACTTTC.

J is TRBJ2-4 and V is TRBV5-1; possible D gene TRBD1, 6 bases. V lost 0 bases to trimming and J lost 8 bases, with 9 bases between them. The CDR3 length is 13 residues. Germline V CDR1 and CDR2: SGHRS, YFSETQ. The CDR3 reads CASSLGQEDIQYF. CDR3 bases: TGCGCCAGCAGCTTGGGACAGGAGGACATTCAGTACTTC.

Comments on this clonotype: This clone may be a read error of a much larger clone one base away. The V and J genes are TRBV7-2 and TRBJ2-5; D ambiguous. V shed 0 bases and J shed 4 bases, with 3 bases lying between them. This CDR3 contains 12 residues. Germline CDR1 reads SGHTA; CDR2 reads FQGNSA. Written as DNA, the CDR3 is TGTGCCAGCAGCTTAGCGGTAGAGACCCAGTACTTC. Its protein product is CASSLAVETQYF.

The chain combines TRBV7-2 with TRBJ1-1, with 9 bases identical to TRBD1. Germline V CDR1 and CDR2: SGHTA, FQGNSA. V lost 7 bases and J lost 11; bases outside the gene matches: 11. The CDR3 has 13 residues. The CDR3 spells CASTLGTGNRAFF. CDR3 nucleotides: TGTGCCAGCACCTTGGGGACAGGGAATCGGGCTTTCTTT.

The table lists this clonotype with a few counts. Given the absence of the conserved phenylalanine or tryptophan at the CDR3 end, a read error is likely. The chain joins TRBV5-1 to TRBJ2-6; weak D call: TRBD1 (5 bases). The CDR3 totals 14 residues. V was pared by 4 bases and J by 0 bases, with 5 bases between. The germline V gene has CDR1 SGHRS and CDR2 YFSETQ. The CDR3 here is CASSQGSGANVLTL. In DNA, the CDR3 is TGCGCCAGCAGCCAGGGCTCTGGGGCCAACGTCCTGACTTTA.

V is TRBV5-6 and J is TRBJ1-1; D not certain. This CDR3 region has 15 residues. The V and J ends lost 1 base and 3 bases respectively, with 13 bases between them. Per the germline V gene, CDR1 is SGHDT and CDR2 is YYEEEE. DNA for the CDR3: TGTGCCAGCAGCTTGATCTATGGGGAGGACACTGAAGCTTTCTTT. It is translated as CASSLIYGEDTEAFF.

This clonotype was seen ten or more times. V gene TRBV5-6 combines with J gene TRBJ2-5; D gene uncertain. This CDR3 has 12 residues. CDR1 and CDR2 from the germline V gene are SGHDT and YYEEEE. V gave up 0 bases and J gave up 5 bases, with 5 bases separating them. The CDR3 DNA sequence: TGTGCCAGCAGCTTGGAGTCGGAGACCCAGTACTTC. Translating it yields CASSLESETQYF.

The genes are TRBV7-2 and TRBJ1-6; D perhaps matches TRBD1 (5 bases). This CDR3 spans 16 amino acids. The germline V gene encodes CDR1 SGHTA and CDR2 FQGNSA. Trimming cost V 1 base and J 0 bases, with 7 bases left between them. The CDR3 DNA reads as TGTGCCAGCAGCTTAGGACAGACCTCCTATAATTCACCCCTCCACTTT. This sequence encodes CASSLGQTSYNSPLHF.

This chain links TRBV12-3 or TRBV12-4 with TRBJ2-7; no definite D call. The CDR3 has 13 amino acids. V gave up 6 bases and J gave up 3 bases, with 12 bases separating them. CDR3 sequence reads: CASSPGGYYEQYV. For the CDR3, the DNA is TGTGCCAGCAGCCCCGGCGGATACTACGAGCAGTACGTC.

This clonotype was picked up a small number of times. The J gene is TRBJ2-6, the V gene TRBV10-3; D is undetermined. Trimming removed 10 bases from V and 4 bases from J, with 11 bases in between. Germline values: CDR1 ENHRY, CDR2 SYGVKD. CDR3 length equals 13 residues. CDR3 in DNA: TGTGCCACCAAGGAAGGGGGGGCCAACGTCCTGACTTTC. It yields the protein CATKEGGANVLTF.

This clonotype has a handful of counts. The chain combines TRBV20-1 with TRBJ1-6; 10 bases are a match to TRBD1. Trimming at V came to 5 bases and at J to 6 bases, leaving 4 bases not matched to a gene. The germline gives CDR1 DFQATT, CDR2 SNEGSKA (reference sequence). This CDR3 contains 14 residues. The CDR3, as DNA: TGCAGTGCTCGTCGGGACAGGGGTAATTCACCCCTCCACTTT. Its protein is CSARRDRGNSPLHF.

The rearrangement joins TRBV7-2 to TRBJ2-7; TRBD2 aligns across 14 bases. Germline V gene data show CDR1 as SGHTA and CDR2 as FQGNSA. This CDR3 is built from 17 residues. With 5 bases clipped from V and 3 bases from J, the junction kept 9 bases outside the gene matches. The DNA of the CDR3 is TGTGCCAGCAGCCTTCCGGGACTAGCGGGGGTGCACTACGAGCAGTACTTC. Its translation is CASSLPGLAGVHYEQYF.

This clonotype has more than one count but fewer than ten. The V and J genes are TRBV6-1 and TRBJ1-6; D might be TRBD1 (5 bases). CDR1 and CDR2 (germline): MNHNS, SASEGT. The CDR3 has 14 residues. Trimming took 0 bases from V and 10 from J, leaving 10 bases between them. CDR3 coding DNA: TGTGCCAGCAGTGAAGCGGGGGGGAACTCACCCCTCCACTTT. It is translated as CASSEAGGNSPLHF.

This clonotype has more than one count but fewer than ten. The J gene is TRBJ2-5, the V gene TRBV12-3 or TRBV12-4; 7 bases match TRBD2. The CDR3 has 15 amino acids. The V gene end was trimmed by 0 bases and the J gene end by 6 bases; junction bases not matched to a gene: 7. CDR3 DNA sequence: TGTGCCAGCAGTTTAGCGGGGGGGGTGGTACAGACCCAGTACTTC. Residues: CASSLAGGVVQTQYF.

This clonotype was observed a few times. This sequence joins TRBV10-3 and TRBJ2-3; 10 positions match TRBD1. CDR1 and CDR2 (germline): ENHRY, SYGVKD. This CDR3 is built from 16 residues. Trimming at V came to 7 bases and at J to 0 bases, leaving 7 bases not matched to a gene. The CDR3 loop is CAIKGQGGPSTDTQYF. DNA for the CDR3: TGTGCCATCAAAGGACAGGGGGGCCCTAGCACAGATACGCAGTATTTT.

This clonotype was seen a few times. V usage is TRBV9 and J usage is TRBJ2-1; 10 bases are shared with TRBD2. In germline, CDR1 is SGDLS, CDR2 YYNGEE. CDR3 length: 15 residues. V lost 0 bases, J lost 9 bases, and 6 bases stayed unmatched. The CDR3 sequence: CASSVVPSGGTEQFF. The CDR3 DNA reads as TGTGCCAGCAGCGTAGTGCCTAGCGGGGGAACTGAGCAGTTCTTC.

CDR3 sequence reads: CASSLEGTAYSPLHF. The CDR3 nucleotides are TGCGCCAGCAGCTTGGAAGGGACAGCCTATTCACCCCTCCACTTT. The genes are TRBV5-1 and TRBJ1-6; 7 positions agree with TRBD1. Unmatched junction bases numbered 5, after V lost 0 bases and J lost 8 bases. CDR1 SGHRS and CDR2 YFSETQ come from the germline V gene. The CDR3 covers 15 residues.

This chain's CDR3 is CASSVDGEQPQHF. The CDR3 coding sequence is TGTGCCAGCAGCGTAGATGGGGAGCAGCCCCAGCATTTT. The gene calls are TRBV9 and TRBJ1-5; no clear D. Germline values: CDR1 SGDLS, CDR2 YYNGEE. The V end lost 0 bases, the J end lost 7 bases, and 8 bases lay between the germline ends. The CDR3 spans 13 residues.

This clonotype was seen a few times. For the CDR3, the DNA is TGTGCCAGCAGCCCCTGGTTAGGCCAAGGGGCGAACACCGGGGAGCTGTTTTTT. It translates to CASSPWLGQGANTGELFF. The chain uses TRBV9 and TRBJ2-2; maybe TRBD1 (5 bases). Trimming removed 4 bases from V and 0 bases from J, with 19 bases in between. Germline assignment: CDR1 SGDLS and CDR2 YYNGEE. The CDR3 sequence is 18 residues long.

This clonotype was found a few times. The chain carries TRBV6-5 and TRBJ2-5; 12 bases line up with TRBD2. After removal of 0 bases from V and 4 bases from J, the junction contained 0 bases not matched to a gene. CDR3 length: 15 amino acids. CDR1 MNHEY and CDR2 SVGAGI come from the germline V gene. Written as DNA, the CDR3 is TGTGCCAGCAGTTACTCGGGACTAGCGGGAGAGACCCAGTACTTC. Amino acids: CASSYSGLAGETQYF.

This clonotype was seen a handful of times. This chain joins TRBV5-1 and TRBJ2-5; D possibly corresponds to TRBD2 (6 bases). The CDR3 has 13 residues. Germline V lookup: CDR1 SGHRS, CDR2 YFSETQ. Deletions cut 5 bases from V and 5 bases from J, with 13 bases between. CDR3 coding DNA: TGCGCCAGCAGGGGTGGAGGGTCGGAGACCCAGTACTTC. It translates to CASRGGGSETQYF.